In its sample, the clone carrying this T cell receptor beta chain was seen once. The authors' processing: Reference gene primer amplification gave estimated nucleated cell counts. The repertoire was sequenced with immunoSEQ multiplex PCR; TCRdb's copy has only in-frame clones and lacks some. The V and J calls and the clone size are those of that table, but D and trimming were determined from the DNA. Altogether approximately 70,000 clones are present, 60% to 80% being singletons, with the ten largest covering just under 6.5%. This entry comes from a study of blood T cell repertoires in COVID-19. As for the study in general: There were acute and convalescent COVID-19 samples, and they came from the United States, Italy and Spain.

V lost 0 bases to trimming and J lost 3 bases, with 4 bases between them. This CDR3 contains 13 residues. This TCR was recovered from an older woman with acute or convalescent COVID-19. The chain carries TRBV12-3 or TRBV12-4 and TRBJ2-3; no firm D call. Specimen: peripheral blood. CDR3 protein: CASSLARTDTQYF. CDR3 nucleotides: TGTGCCAGCAGTTTAGCGAGGACAGATACGCAGTATTTT.